The 6 T cell receptor beta chains below come from one sample, sequenced in a study of control samples from healthy donors and cancer patients (dated by TCRdb to the early 2020s). The library was prepared using the immunoSEQ multiplex PCR assay. TCRdb provides this immuneACCESS table in a form limited to in-frame rearrangements. Some clones are lacking; in checked studies, under half of them reflect an unresolved V gene, and why the rest are absent is not known. The sample records 75,000 to 95,000 clones, less than 90% of which are singletons. The ten largest make up 9% to 10% of the sample. Sequenced input: PBMCs. The receptor source for this set is a woman aged 50 to 65 with colorectal cancer.

The chain is built from TRBV6-5 and TRBJ1-1; TRBD1 might be the D (6 bases). Germline values: CDR1 MNHEY, CDR2 SVGAGI. The CDR3 length is 15 residues. Trimming took 6 bases from V and 0 from J, leaving 14 bases between them. The CDR3 nucleotides are TGTGCCAGCAGAACCCCAGGGGCTATGAACACTGAAGCTTTCTTT. Protein sequence: CASRTPGAMNTEAFF.

The V gene is TRBV6-2 or TRBV6-3, the J gene TRBJ2-5; D is unclear. The CDR3 runs 15 residues. Germline CDR1 and CDR2: MNHEY and SVGEGT. Trimming took 2 bases from V and 4 from J, leaving 14 bases between them. The CDR3 spells CASSYVVAARETQYF. In DNA form, the CDR3 reads TGTGCCAGCAGTTACGTAGTAGCTGCAAGAGAGACCCAGTACTTC.

V and J are TRBV4-3 and TRBJ1-3; TRBD1 might be the D (5 bases). The CDR3 length is 18 residues. The V and J ends lost 2 bases and 0 bases respectively, with 17 bases between them. Germline loops: CDR1 LGHNA, CDR2 YSLEER. The DNA for the CDR3 is TGCGCCAGCAGCCAACAACCCCCGGGACGGCACTCTGGAAACACCATATATTTT. It is translated as CASSQQPPGRHSGNTIYF.

The chain joins TRBV9 to TRBJ2-3; D may match TRBD1 or TRBD2 (5 bases each). The germline gives CDR1 SGDLS, CDR2 YYNGEE. There are 14 residues in the CDR3. Trimming removed 4 bases from V and 2 bases from J, with 11 bases in between. In DNA, the CDR3 is TGTGCCAGCAGCTCCGCCGGGACCACAGATACGCAGTATTTT. It specifies CASSSAGTTDTQYF.

V and J are TRBV2 and TRBJ1-2; D might be TRBD1 (6 bases). The CDR3 contains 14 residues. The germline V and J ends were trimmed by 5 bases and 9 bases, with 19 bases remaining between them. Germline CDR1 reads SNHLY; CDR2 reads FYNNEI. The CDR3 sequence: CASSPTGFGYSYTF. CDR3 nucleotide sequence: TGTGCCAGCAGTCCGACAGGATTTGGGTATAGCTACACCTTC.

The CDR3 loop reads CASSPPGTGGSPLHF. The CDR3 DNA follows: TGTGCCAGCTCACCACCCGGGACAGGAGGTTCACCCCTCCACTTT. The J gene is TRBJ1-6, the V gene TRBV18; TRBD1 matches 8 bases. CDR3 size: 15 residues. Looked up from germline, CDR1 is KGHSH and CDR2 is LQKENI. With V trimmed by 0 bases and J by 9 bases, 4 bases remained unmatched.